These 9 T cell receptor beta chains came from one sample sequenced in a study of regulatory T cells in long-lasting Graves disease. Construction of TCR beta libraries relied on iRepertoire HTBI primers and on Arm-PCR targeting CDR3 regions. TCRdb independently ran MiXCR on the multiplex PCR reads; one entry per CDR3 protein. The sample lists about 430,000 distinct CDR3 sequences, about 15% seen once, with approximately 8% in the top ten. Regarding time point: newly diagnosed GD, antithyroid drugs for less than 3 months. Scientists built the TCR library using RNA that was extracted from PBMCs. This same sample was also taken into another study, of T cells in Graves' hyperthyroidism and ophthalmopathy.

The material sequenced was peripheral blood mononuclear cells (PBMCs), taken at new diagnosis, from a patient treated with antithyroid drugs. These receptors were obtained from a woman between 40 and 55 years old with Graves disease.

This clonotype was detected only once. This clone may be a read error of a much larger clone one base away. This sequence joins TRBV28 and TRBJ2-7, with D possibly being TRBD1 or TRBD2 (5 bases each). This CDR3 region has 14 residues. CDR1 is MDHEN, CDR2 SYDVKM, per germline. V was shortened by 5 bases and J by 9 bases, with 20 bases between the two germline ends. The CDR3 is CASSNHRDPTGQYF. The CDR3 DNA follows: TGTGCCAGCAGTAACCACCGGGACCCTACCGGGCAGTACTTC.

At least ten counts were recorded for this clonotype. V usage is TRBV18 and J usage is TRBJ2-5; D may be TRBD2 (6 bases). CDR1 KGHSH and CDR2 LQKENI come from the germline V gene. This CDR3 has 15 amino acids. Trimming cost V 3 bases and J 2 bases, with 13 bases left between them. CDR3 residues: CASSPGGVRQETQYF. The CDR3 DNA reads TGTGCCAGCTCACCGGGCGGGGTTCGGCAAGAGACCCAGTACTTC.

This clonotype was recorded many times. The chain uses TRBV4-1 and TRBJ2-1; no clear D gene. The V gene's germline CDR1 is MGHRA and CDR2 YSYEKL. This CDR3 has 16 amino acids. With 5 bases removed from V and 4 bases from J, the gap between germline ends came to 18 bases. The CDR3 DNA reads as TGCGCCAGCAGCTTCGACCACATGGAAAGTTACAATGAGCAGTTCTTC. Amino acids: CASSFDHMESYNEQFF.

The J gene is TRBJ2-7, the V gene TRBV24-1; 8 bases agree with TRBD2. The CDR3 spans 15 residues. CDR1 is KGHDR, CDR2 SFDVKD, per germline. V shed 3 bases, J shed 5 bases, and the junction held 8 bases outside the gene matches. The CDR3: CATSDQSGSADEQYF. The DNA for the CDR3 is TGTGCCACCAGTGATCAAAGCGGGAGTGCAGACGAGCAGTACTTC.

This clonotype was seen repeatedly, ten times or more. The V call is TRBV20-1, the J call TRBJ1-6; TRBD1 matches 8 bases. This CDR3 is built from 16 residues. Trimming took 0 bases from V and 3 from J; bases not matched to a gene: 4. Germline-derived CDR1 and CDR2 are DFQATT and SNEGSKA (reference sequence). CDR3 loop: CSARDRGPFYNSPLHF. In DNA, the CDR3 is TGCAGTGCTAGAGACAGGGGGCCCTTCTATAATTCACCCCTCCACTTT.

The CDR3 protein is CASSIDRTFSYNSPLHF. In nucleotides, the CDR3 is TGTGCCAGTAGTATAGATCGGACTTTCTCCTATAATTCACCCCTCCACTTT. The rearrangement joins TRBV19 to TRBJ1-6; D ambiguous. Trimming removed 0 bases from V and 0 bases from J, with 9 bases in between. This CDR3 is built from 17 residues. The germline V gene encodes CDR1 LNHDA and CDR2 SQIVND (reference sequence). Using reference TRBV19 and TRBJ1-6 for the parts outside the CDR3, the full variable domain is DGGITQSPKYLFRKEGQNVTLSCEQNLNHDAMYWYRQDPGQGLRLIYYSQIVNDFQKGDIAEGYSVSREKKESFPLTVTSAQKNPTAFYLCASSIDRTFSYNSPLHFGNGTRLTVT.

In its sample, this clonotype was seen many times. This chain uses TRBV19 with TRBJ1-5; no clear D. The V end was cut by 10 bases, the J end by 0 bases, with 16 bases between. The CDR3 runs 15 residues. Germline CDR1 LNHDA, CDR2 SQIVND (reference sequence). CDR3 coding DNA: TGTGCCACCCAGAGGGTTTCGCTTAGCAATCAGCCCCAGCATTTT. It encodes CATQRVSLSNQPQHF.

This clonotype was found a few times. V usage is TRBV9 and J usage is TRBJ2-7, with TRBD2 matching 10 bases. Germline assignment: CDR1 SGDLS and CDR2 YYNGEE. V dropped 0 bases and J dropped 6; count of bases not matched to a gene: 9. The CDR3 is 16 amino acids. The CDR3 here is CASSVGLAGVMGEQYF. In nucleotides, the CDR3 is TGTGCCAGCAGCGTAGGGCTAGCGGGAGTTATGGGCGAGCAGTACTTC.

This clonotype showed up many times. The chain recombines TRBV12-3 or TRBV12-4 with TRBJ1-1, with TRBD1 as a possible D gene (6 bases). The CDR3 extends over 17 amino acids. V lost 8 bases and J 4 bases, leaving 26 bases between the germline ends. CDR3 protein: CASRQGRGGYESTEAFF. The CDR3 DNA sequence: TGTGCCAGCCGGCAGGGGAGGGGCGGGTATGAATCCACTGAAGCTTTCTTT.